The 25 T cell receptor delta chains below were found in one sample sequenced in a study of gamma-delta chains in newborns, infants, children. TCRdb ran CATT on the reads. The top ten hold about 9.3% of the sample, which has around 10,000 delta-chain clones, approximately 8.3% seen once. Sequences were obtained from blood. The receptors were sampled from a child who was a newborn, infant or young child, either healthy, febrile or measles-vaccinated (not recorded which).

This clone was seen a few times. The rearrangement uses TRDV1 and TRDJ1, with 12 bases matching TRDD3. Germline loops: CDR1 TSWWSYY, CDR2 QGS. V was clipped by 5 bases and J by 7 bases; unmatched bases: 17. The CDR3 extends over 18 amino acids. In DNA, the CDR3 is TGTGCTCTTGGGCCAAGAAGTCCTGGGGCTGGGGGATACGCTAAACTCATCTTT. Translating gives CALGPRSPGAGGYAKLIF.

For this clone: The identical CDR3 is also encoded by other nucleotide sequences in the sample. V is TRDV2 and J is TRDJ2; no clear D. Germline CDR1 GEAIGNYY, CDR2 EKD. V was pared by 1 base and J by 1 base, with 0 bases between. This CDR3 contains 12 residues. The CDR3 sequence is CACDTLTAQLFF. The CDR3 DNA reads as TGTGCCTGTGACACTTTGACAGCACAACTCTTCTTT.

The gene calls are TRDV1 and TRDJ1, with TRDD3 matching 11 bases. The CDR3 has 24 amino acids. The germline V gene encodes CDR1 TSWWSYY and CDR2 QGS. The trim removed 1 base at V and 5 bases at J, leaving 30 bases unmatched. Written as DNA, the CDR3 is TGTGCTCTTGGGGAACGGATTGCCTTCTTCCCTTTTCTTGGGGGATACGCGCCCGAGGATAAACTCATCTTT. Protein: CALGERIAFFPFLGGYAPEDKLIF.

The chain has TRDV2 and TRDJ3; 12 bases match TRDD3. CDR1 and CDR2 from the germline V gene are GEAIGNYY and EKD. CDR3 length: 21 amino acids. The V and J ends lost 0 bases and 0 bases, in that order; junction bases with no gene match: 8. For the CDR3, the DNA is TGTGCCTGTGACACCGTACTGGGGGATACCTTCAACTCCTGGGACACCCGACAGATGTTTTTC. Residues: CACDTVLGDTFNSWDTRQMFF.

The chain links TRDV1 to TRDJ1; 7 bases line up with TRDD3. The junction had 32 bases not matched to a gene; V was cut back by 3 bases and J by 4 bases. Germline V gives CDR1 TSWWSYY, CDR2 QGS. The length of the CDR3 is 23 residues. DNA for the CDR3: TGTGCTCTTGGGGACTCACGCTTTATTGTTTCGGTACCGGGGGATTCGAACAGCGATAAACTCATCTTT. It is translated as CALGDSRFIVSVPGDSNSDKLIF.

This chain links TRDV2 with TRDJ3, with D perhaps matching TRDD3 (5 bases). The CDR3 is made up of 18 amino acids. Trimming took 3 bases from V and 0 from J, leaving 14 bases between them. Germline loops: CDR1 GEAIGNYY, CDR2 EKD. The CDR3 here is CACDGMGLSSWDTRQMFF. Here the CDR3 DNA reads TGTGCCTGTGACGGAATGGGGCTAAGCTCCTGGGACACCCGACAGATGTTTTTC.

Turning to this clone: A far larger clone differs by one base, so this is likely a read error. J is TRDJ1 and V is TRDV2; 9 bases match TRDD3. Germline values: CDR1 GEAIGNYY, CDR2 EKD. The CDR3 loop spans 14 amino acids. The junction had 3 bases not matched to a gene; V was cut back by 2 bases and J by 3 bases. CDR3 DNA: TGTGCCTGTGACATACTGGGGGACGCCGATAAACTCATCTTT. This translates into CACDILGDADKLIF.

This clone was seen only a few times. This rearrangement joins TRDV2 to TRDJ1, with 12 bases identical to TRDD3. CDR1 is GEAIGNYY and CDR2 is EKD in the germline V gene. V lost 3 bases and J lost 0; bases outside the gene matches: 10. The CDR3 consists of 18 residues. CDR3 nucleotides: TGTGCCTGTGACTCTCTACTGGGGGATACATCGTACACCGATAAACTCATCTTT. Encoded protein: CACDSLLGDTSYTDKLIF.

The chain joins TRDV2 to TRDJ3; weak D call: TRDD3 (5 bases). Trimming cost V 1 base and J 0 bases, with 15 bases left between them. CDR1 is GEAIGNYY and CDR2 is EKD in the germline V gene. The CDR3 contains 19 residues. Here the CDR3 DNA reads TGTGCCTGTGACACTACGGGGGCTACCAACTCCTGGGACACCCGACAGATGTTTTTC. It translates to CACDTTGATNSWDTRQMFF.

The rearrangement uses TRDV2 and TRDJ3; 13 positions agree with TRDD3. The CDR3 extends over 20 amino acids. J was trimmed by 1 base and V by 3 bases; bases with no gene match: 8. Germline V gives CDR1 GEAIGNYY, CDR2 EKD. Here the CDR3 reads CACDRLGDTRESWDTRQMFF. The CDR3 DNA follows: TGTGCCTGTGACCGACTGGGGGATACGCGTGAATCCTGGGACACCCGACAGATGTTTTTC.

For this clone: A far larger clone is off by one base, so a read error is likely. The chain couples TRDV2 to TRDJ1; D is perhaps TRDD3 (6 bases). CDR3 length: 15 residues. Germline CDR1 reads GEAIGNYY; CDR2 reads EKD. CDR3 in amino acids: CACDTLGMNTDELIF. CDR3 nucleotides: TGTGCCTGTGACACTTTGGGGATGAACACCGATGAACTCATCTTT.

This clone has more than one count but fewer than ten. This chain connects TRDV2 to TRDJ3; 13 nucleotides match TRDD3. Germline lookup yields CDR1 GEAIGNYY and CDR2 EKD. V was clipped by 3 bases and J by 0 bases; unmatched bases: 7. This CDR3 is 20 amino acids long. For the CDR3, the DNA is TGTGCCTGTGACGACTGGGGGATACGTCCTTCCTCCTGGGACACCCGACAGATGTTTTTC. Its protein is CACDDWGIRPSSWDTRQMFF.

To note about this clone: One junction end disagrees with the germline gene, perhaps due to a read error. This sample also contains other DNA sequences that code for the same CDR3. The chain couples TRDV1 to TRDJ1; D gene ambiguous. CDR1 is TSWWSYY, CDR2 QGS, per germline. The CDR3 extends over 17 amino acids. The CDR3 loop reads CALGETDRGPYTDKLIF. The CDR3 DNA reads TGTGCTCTTGGGGAAACCGATAGGGGCCCGTACACAGATAAACTCATCTTT.

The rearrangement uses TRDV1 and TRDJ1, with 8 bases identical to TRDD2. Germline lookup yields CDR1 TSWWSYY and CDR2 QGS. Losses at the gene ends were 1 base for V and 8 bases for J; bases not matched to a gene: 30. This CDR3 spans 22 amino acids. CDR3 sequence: CALGEPLKTSYHRIGVSGKLIF. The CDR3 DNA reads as TGTGCTCTTGGGGAACCCTTAAAGACTTCCTACCACAGGATAGGAGTGAGTGGCAAACTCATCTTT.

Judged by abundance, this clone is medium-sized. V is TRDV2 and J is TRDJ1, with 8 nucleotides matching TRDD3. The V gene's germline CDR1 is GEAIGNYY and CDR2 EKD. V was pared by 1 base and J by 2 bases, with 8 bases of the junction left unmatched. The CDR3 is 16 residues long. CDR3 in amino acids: CACDTLLGARTDKLIF. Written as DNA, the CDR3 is TGTGCCTGTGACACTCTACTGGGGGCCAGGACCGATAAACTCATCTTT.

The CDR3: CALGGFPTETENPVCWGSSTLTAQLFF. The CDR3, as DNA: TGTGCTCTTGGGGGATTCCCTACTGAAACCGAAAACCCAGTCTGCTGGGGATCTTCAACTTTGACAGCACAACTCTTCTTT. The V and J genes are TRDV1 and TRDJ2; D may be TRDD3 (6 bases). Germline assignment: CDR1 TSWWSYY and CDR2 QGS. This CDR3 is built from 27 residues. V gave up 4 bases and J gave up 0 bases, with 45 bases separating them.

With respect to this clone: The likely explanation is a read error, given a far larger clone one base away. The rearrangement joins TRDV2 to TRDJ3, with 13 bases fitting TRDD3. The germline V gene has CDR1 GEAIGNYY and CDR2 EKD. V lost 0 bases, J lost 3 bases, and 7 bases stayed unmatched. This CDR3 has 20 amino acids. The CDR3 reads CACDTVLGDTSFWDTRQMFF. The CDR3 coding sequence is TGTGCCTGTGACACCGTACTGGGGGATACGAGCTTCTGGGACACCCGACAGATGTTTTTC.

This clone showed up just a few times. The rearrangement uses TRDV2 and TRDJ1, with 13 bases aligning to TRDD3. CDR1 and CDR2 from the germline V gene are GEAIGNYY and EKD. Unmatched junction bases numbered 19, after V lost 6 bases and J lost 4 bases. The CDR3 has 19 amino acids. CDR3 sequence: CACSFLSHLLGDTLDKLIF. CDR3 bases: TGTGCCTGTTCCTTCCTATCACACCTACTGGGGGATACGCTCGATAAACTCATCTTT.

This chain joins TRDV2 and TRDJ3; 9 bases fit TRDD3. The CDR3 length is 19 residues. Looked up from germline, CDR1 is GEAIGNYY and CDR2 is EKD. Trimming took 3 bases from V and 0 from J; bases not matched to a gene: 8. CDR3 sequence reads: CACDPLLGDRSWDTRQMFF. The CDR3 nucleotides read TGTGCCTGTGACCCCCTACTGGGGGACCGCTCCTGGGACACCCGACAGATGTTTTTC.

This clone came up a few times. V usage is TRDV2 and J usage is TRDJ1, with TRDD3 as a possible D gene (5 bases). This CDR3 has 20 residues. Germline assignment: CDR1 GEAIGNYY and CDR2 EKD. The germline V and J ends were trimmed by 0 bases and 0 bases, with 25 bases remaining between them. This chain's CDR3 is CACDTVLGFRYDRYTDKLIF. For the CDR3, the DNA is TGTGCCTGTGACACCGTGCTGGGTTTTCGTTATGATCGGTACACCGATAAACTCATCTTT.

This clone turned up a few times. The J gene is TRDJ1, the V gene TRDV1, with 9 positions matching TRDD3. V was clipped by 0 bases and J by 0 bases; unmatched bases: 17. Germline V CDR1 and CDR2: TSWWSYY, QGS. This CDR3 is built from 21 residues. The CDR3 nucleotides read TGTGCTCTTGGGGAACTACCCTACGGTGGGGGATATGTCCCTTACACCGATAAACTCATCTTT. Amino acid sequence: CALGELPYGGGYVPYTDKLIF.

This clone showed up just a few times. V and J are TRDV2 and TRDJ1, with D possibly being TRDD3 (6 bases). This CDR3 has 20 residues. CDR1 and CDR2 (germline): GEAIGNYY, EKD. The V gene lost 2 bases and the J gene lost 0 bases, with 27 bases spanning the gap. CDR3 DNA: TGTGCCTGTGACAAAATCCCCTTTACCGGGGATCCCTCCTACACCGATAAACTCATCTTT. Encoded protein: CACDKIPFTGDPSYTDKLIF.

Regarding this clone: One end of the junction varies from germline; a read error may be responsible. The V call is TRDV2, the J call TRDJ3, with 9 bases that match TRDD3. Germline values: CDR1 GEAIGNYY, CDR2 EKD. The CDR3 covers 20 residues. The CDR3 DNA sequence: TGTGCCTGTGACCGACTTACTGGGGGAGGCAACTCCTGTGACACCCGACAGATGTTTTTC. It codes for CACDRLTGGGNSCDTRQMFF.

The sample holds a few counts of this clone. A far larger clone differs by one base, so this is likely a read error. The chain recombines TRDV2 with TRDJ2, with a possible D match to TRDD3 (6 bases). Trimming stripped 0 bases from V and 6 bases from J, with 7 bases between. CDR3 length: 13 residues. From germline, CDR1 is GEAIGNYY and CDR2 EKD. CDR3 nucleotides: TGTGCCTGTGACACCTGGGGGGCAGCACAACTCTTCTTT. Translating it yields CACDTWGAAQLFF.

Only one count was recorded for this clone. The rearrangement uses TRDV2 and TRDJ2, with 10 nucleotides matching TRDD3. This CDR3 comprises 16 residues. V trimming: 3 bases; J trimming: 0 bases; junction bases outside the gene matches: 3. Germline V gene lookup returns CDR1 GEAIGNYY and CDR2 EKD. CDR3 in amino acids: CACDALGDTLTAQLFF. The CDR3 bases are TGTGCCTGTGACGCTCTGGGGGATACTTTGACAGCACAACTCTTCTTT.